The clone carrying this TCR beta chain was counted ten times or more. The antigen remains unidentified. The time point was: patch test 1, 2 weeks after DPC sensitization. Documented treatment: therapeutic diphenylcyclopropenone sensitization with weekly scalp DPC. The data are from a study of human T cells and chemical hapten exposure. The library tagged each cDNA molecule with unique molecular identifiers. Each CDR3 protein gets one entry after TCRdb re-called the RACE reads with MiXCR. The sample contains some 120,000 distinct CDR3 sequences, about 12% of which appear only once. General study results and limits: Alopecia was present in the donors, so their immune response may differ from healthy people's. Expanded TCRs showed more large CDR3 clusters than pre-sensitization or healthy control sets.

This sample comprised whole blood, obtained in connection with sensitization to the hapten diphenylcyclopropenone (DPC). The sequence came from a woman in her forties or fifties with alopecia areata. Some clones in this sample may be carry-over from other donors' samples.

The CDR3 nucleotides read TGTGCCAGCAGTTTCAGGGCTGAAGCTTTCTTT. It encodes CASSFRAEAFF. The rearrangement joins TRBV28 to TRBJ1-1, with D perhaps matching TRBD1 (5 bases). The CDR3 has 11 residues. V gave up 3 bases and J gave up 6 bases, with 5 bases separating them. Germline V gives CDR1 MDHEN, CDR2 SYDVKM.